The rows below give T cell receptor beta chains drawn from one sample of a study of blood T cell repertoires in COVID-19. TCRdb's table, derived via immunoSEQ multiplex PCR, lists solely in-frame clones and lacks some. Counted here are 150,000 to 200,000 clones, around 75% occurring once; the ten biggest clones make up less than 7%. Sequenced input: peripheral blood. These receptors were taken from a woman in her forties with COVID-19, enrolled during active disease. The CDR3 runs from the conserved cysteine through the conserved F or W. The order of the fields is J gene, D gene, V gene, clone size, CDR3 protein, CDR3 DNA. D genes are given only for firm matches. Where a row states a size, it is once, few, many or the class of an expanded clone; other rows omit it.

TRBJ2-2,TRBD2,TRBV3-1/TRBV3-2,-,CASSHREGRGTGELFF,TGTGCCAGCAGCCATCGGGAGGGCCGTGGGACCGGGGAGCTGTTTTTT
TRBJ2-5,-,TRBV5-3,-,CARSPLGVETQYF,TGTGCCAGAAGCCCCCTCGGGGTCGAGACCCAGTACTTC
TRBJ1-6,-,TRBV30,-,CAWSGSSYNSPLHF,TGTGCCTGGAGCGGGAGCTCCTATAATTCACCCCTCCACTTT
TRBJ1-3,-,TRBV3-1/TRBV3-2,few,CASSQSLVAGNTIYF,TGTGCCAGCAGCCAAAGCTTGGTGGCTGGAAACACCATATATTTT
TRBJ1-2,-,TRBV5-4,-,CASSLGQALSNYGYTF,TGTGCCAGCAGCTTGGGACAGGCCCTATCTAACTATGGCTACACCTTC
TRBJ1-6,-,TRBV30,-,CAWSAQAPNSPLHF,TGTGCCTGGAGTGCCCAGGCACCCAATTCACCCCTCCACTTT
TRBJ1-2,TRBD1,TRBV25-1,-,CASSELRTGWRTDYYTF,TGTGCCAGCAGTGAACTCCGGACAGGGTGGCGGACGGACTACTACACCTTC
TRBJ1-2,TRBD1,TRBV29-1,-,CSAGTGNGYTF,TGCAGCGCTGGGACAGGGAACGGCTACACCTTC
TRBJ2-6,-,TRBV4-3,-,CASSQDLSGANVLTF,TGCGCCAGCAGCCAAGACCTCTCTGGGGCCAACGTCCTGACTTTC
TRBJ2-4,-,TRBV6-6,-,CASSAGSGIQYF,TGTGCCAGTTCCGCGGGGTCAGGCATTCAGTACTTC
TRBJ2-2,TRBD1,TRBV4-2,once,CASSLAPGQPAGELFF,TGTGCCAGCAGCCTGGCCCCGGGACAGCCCGCCGGGGAGCTGTTTTTT
TRBJ2-7,-,TRBV10-2,-,CASRQGDEQYF,TGCGCCAGCAGACAGGGCGACGAGCAGTACTTC
TRBJ2-7,TRBD1,TRBV19,-,CASSKNLQGSSYEQYF,TGTGCCAGTAGTAAAAATCTACAGGGGTCATCCTACGAGCAGTACTTC
TRBJ2-7,-,TRBV7-9,-,CASRTREAGEQYF,TGTGCCAGCAGAACCAGGGAAGCGGGCGAGCAGTACTTC
TRBJ2-3,-,TRBV6-5,few,CASRSATGVADTQYF,TGTGCCAGCAGGTCCGCGACCGGGGTAGCAGATACGCAGTATTTT
TRBJ2-1,-,TRBV10-3,few,CAISERGGAPDNEQFF,TGTGCCATCAGTGAGAGGGGGGGAGCACCAGACAATGAGCAGTTCTTC
TRBJ1-6,-,TRBV4-1,-,CASSQVGAPYSPLHF,TGCGCCAGCAGCCAAGTGGGGGCACCGTATTCACCCCTCCACTTT
TRBJ2-1,TRBD2,TRBV28,once,CASSQGTRTEQFF,TGTGCCAGCAGCCAGGGGACTAGGACCGAGCAGTTCTTC
TRBJ1-4,TRBD1,TRBV4-3,once,CASSQVQTGDEKLFF,TGCGCCAGCAGCCAAGTGCAGACAGGGGATGAAAAACTGTTTTTT
TRBJ1-5,-,TRBV6-5,-,CASSDTRPQHF,TGTGCCAGCAGCGATACACGGCCCCAGCATTTT
TRBJ1-1,-,TRBV30,-,CAWRSEGWSNTEAFF,TGTGCCTGGCGTTCAGAGGGTTGGTCGAACACTGAAGCTTTCTTT
TRBJ2-5,-,TRBV4-3,-,CASSLSQGFQETQYF,TGCGCCAGCAGCCTAAGCCAGGGGTTCCAAGAGACCCAGTACTTC
TRBJ1-1,-,TRBV5-8,once,CASSLGSGSPSEAFF,TGTGCCAGCAGCTTAGGGAGCGGCTCCCCTTCTGAAGCTTTCTTT
TRBJ2-1,-,TRBV7-3,once,CASSDWDAGRINEQFF,TGTGCCAGCAGCGACTGGGACGCCGGGAGAATCAATGAGCAGTTCTTC
TRBJ2-1,-,TRBV5-1,-,CASQLENEQFF,TGCGCCAGCCAACTAGAGAATGAGCAGTTCTTC
TRBJ2-4,-,TRBV18,-,CASSPTRAEAKNIQYF,TGTGCCAGCTCACCAACGAGGGCGGAAGCCAAAAACATTCAGTACTTC
TRBJ1-5,-,TRBV4-2,-,CASSQIGAQPQHF,TGTGCCAGCAGCCAAATTGGGGCTCAGCCCCAGCATTTT
TRBJ1-1,TRBD1,TRBV25-1,-,CASRETGVRMNTEAFF,TGTGCCAGCCGGGAAACAGGGGTCCGTATGAACACTGAAGCTTTCTTT
TRBJ2-1,TRBD1,TRBV10-3,-,CAISVGQGANEQFF,TGTGCCATCAGTGTTGGGCAGGGGGCCAATGAGCAGTTCTTC
TRBJ2-7,TRBD2,TRBV2,-,CASSVRTSGSTYEQYF,TGTGCCAGCAGCGTGAGGACTAGCGGGAGTACCTACGAGCAGTACTTC
TRBJ1-1,-,TRBV20-1,-,CSASILQERTEAFF,TGCAGTGCTAGTATTTTACAGGAAAGGACTGAAGCTTTCTTT
TRBJ2-4,-,TRBV5-1,-,CASSLDSPKNIQYF,TGCGCCAGCAGCCTAGACAGTCCCAAAAACATTCAGTACTTC
TRBJ2-3,-,TRBV9,-,CASSSNGAHTDTQYF,TGTGCCAGCAGCTCGAATGGGGCTCACACAGATACGCAGTATTTT
TRBJ1-6,-,TRBV11-3,-,CASSSGRGSPLHF,TGTGCCAGCAGCTCCGGACGAGGGTCACCCCTCCACTTT
TRBJ2-2,TRBD1,TRBV7-9,once,CARVHRGELFF,TGTGCCAGGGTTCACAGGGGAGAGCTGTTTTTT
TRBJ2-3,-,TRBV2,-,CAREDRTGDTQYF,TGTGCCAGAGAGGATAGGACTGGAGATACGCAGTATTTT
TRBJ2-1,-,TRBV3-1/TRBV3-2,-,CASSPQYNEQFF,TGTGCCAGCAGCCCACAGTACAATGAGCAGTTCTTC
TRBJ2-1,-,TRBV2,-,CASAPRGSSYNEQFF,TGTGCCAGCGCCCCTCGGGGGAGCTCCTACAATGAGCAGTTCTTC
TRBJ2-3,-,TRBV6-5,-,CASSYSLRGDTQYF,TGTGCCAGCAGTTACAGTCTACGCGGAGATACGCAGTATTTT
TRBJ2-3,TRBD1,TRBV29-1,-,CSVDPGQGVSSGSGTQYF,TGCAGCGTAGACCCGGGACAGGGGGTTTCAAGCGGGAGTGGTACGCAGTATTTT
TRBJ2-5,TRBD2,TRBV20-1,once,CSASGGVVQETQYF,TGCAGTGCTAGTGGGGGGGTCGTCCAAGAGACCCAGTACTTC
TRBJ2-7,TRBD1,TRBV5-1,-,CASRTGEYEQYF,TGCGCCAGCAGGACAGGGGAGTACGAGCAGTACTTC
TRBJ2-3,-,TRBV5-1,-,CASGQSTDTQYF,TGCGCCAGCGGACAGAGCACAGATACGCAGTATTTT
TRBJ2-1,-,TRBV5-5,-,CASSLGTAYNEQFF,TGTGCCAGCAGCTTGGGGACAGCCTACAATGAGCAGTTCTTC
TRBJ1-2,-,TRBV7-2,-,CASSAGQGYGYTF,TGTGCCAGCAGCGCTGGCCAGGGTTATGGCTACACCTTC
TRBJ1-2,TRBD1,TRBV30,many,CAVTGTGKTNYGYTF,TGTGCCGTAACCGGGACAGGCAAAACTAACTATGGCTACACCTTC
TRBJ1-4,-,TRBV9,once,CASSVAAGRNEKLFF,TGTGCCAGCAGCGTAGCGGCGGGAAGGAATGAAAAACTGTTTTTT
TRBJ1-3,-,TRBV30,few,CAWSPGGSGNTIYF,TGTGCCTGGAGTCCGGGAGGCTCTGGAAACACCATATATTTT
TRBJ1-2,-,TRBV30,-,CAWSPGQLPYTF,TGTGCCTGGAGTCCCGGACAGCTCCCCTACACCTTC
TRBJ2-1,TRBD1,TRBV11-1,-,CASSSPGQGRYNEQFF,TGTGCCAGCAGCAGCCCGGGACAGGGCCGCTACAATGAGCAGTTCTTC
TRBJ1-4,-,TRBV28,-,CASTNPTDYEKLFF,TGTGCCAGCACCAATCCGACAGATTATGAAAAACTGTTTTTT
TRBJ2-2,-,TRBV18,-,CASSPGGVANTGELFF,TGTGCCAGCTCACCTGGCGGGGTCGCGAACACCGGGGAGCTGTTTTTT